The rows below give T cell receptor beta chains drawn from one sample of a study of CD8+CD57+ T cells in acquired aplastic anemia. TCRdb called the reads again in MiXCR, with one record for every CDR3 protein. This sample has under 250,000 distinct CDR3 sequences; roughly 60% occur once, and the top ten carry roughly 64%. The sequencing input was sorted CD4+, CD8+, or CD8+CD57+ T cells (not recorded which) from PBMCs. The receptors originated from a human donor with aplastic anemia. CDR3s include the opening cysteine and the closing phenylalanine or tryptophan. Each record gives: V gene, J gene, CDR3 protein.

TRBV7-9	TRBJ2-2	CASSFGASGETGELFF
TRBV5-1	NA	CASSPEQGAYEQYF
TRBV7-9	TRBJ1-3	CASSLRDRSGNTIYF
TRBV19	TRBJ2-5	CASSMRLPQETQYF
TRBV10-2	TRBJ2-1	CASSEYRGSYNEQFF
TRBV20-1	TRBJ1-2	CSARVLRPGYTF
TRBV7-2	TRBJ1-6	CASNRDRGNSPLHF
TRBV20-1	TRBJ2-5	CSAKPGQGQLATQYF
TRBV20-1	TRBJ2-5	CSARDVREAQETQYF
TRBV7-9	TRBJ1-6	CASSRDSAYYNSPLHF
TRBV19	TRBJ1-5	CASSTTSRAHQPQHF
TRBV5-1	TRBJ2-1	CASSLSGTGVNNEQFF
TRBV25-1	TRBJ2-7	CASSENQVSYEQYF
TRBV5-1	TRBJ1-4	CASSLTSMRSNEKLFF
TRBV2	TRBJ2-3	CASSQQGAGDTQYF
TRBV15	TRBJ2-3	CATSRPFPGQGLNEQYF
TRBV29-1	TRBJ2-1	CSVEATSGNRGEQFF
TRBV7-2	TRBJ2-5	CASSLAEGRETQYF
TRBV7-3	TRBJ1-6	CASSLKGGDGYAPNSPLHF
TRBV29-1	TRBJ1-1	CSVGAGWNTEAFF
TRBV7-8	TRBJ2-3	CASSRRDRGTADTQYF
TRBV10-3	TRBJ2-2	CAISVASGGEEELFF
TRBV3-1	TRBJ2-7	CASSQEVYPSGRTYEQYF
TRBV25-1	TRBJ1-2	CASSVGTALGYTF
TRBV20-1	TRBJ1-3	CSALTGKSTVYF
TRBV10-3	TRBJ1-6	CAISGARVSYNSPLHF
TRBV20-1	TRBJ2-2	CSARFENTGELFF